This T cell receptor (beta chain) was documented in a study of beta chain features in type 1 diabetes (dated by TCRdb to the late 2010s). For the wider study: Patients and healthy donors did not differ in mean age, gender distribution, total cell number or subset yield. Whereas all 30 or so donors provided naive and central memory subsets, regulatory and stem cell-like memory subsets were isolated from just 8 patients and about eight healthy donors. Across all samples, 107,917,701 sorted cells were examined, and cell number per subset correlated strongly with RNA yield. The study compared TCRB repertoires of sorted circulating CD4+ T cell subsets between recently diagnosed type 1 diabetes patients and matched healthy donors.

From each donor, a single peripheral blood sample of around 0.12 L on average was drawn into heparinised tubes. A BD FACSAria II and a panel including CD45RO, CCR7, CD25, CD127, CD95 and CD27 were used to sort naive, central memory, regulatory and stem cell-like memory CD4+ T cells. Every sorted population had a purity above 95%. PBMCs were isolated immediately by Lymphoprep density gradient centrifugation and stained directly without culture. To minimize batch effects, samples were stained and sorted in pairs, one healthy donor with one patient per experiment. The entire amount of isolated RNA was reverse transcribed using the High Capacity cDNA Reverse Transcription Kit, so the sequenced TCRB transcripts were expressed ones. Deep immunoSEQ sequencing was applied to naive, central memory and regulatory T cell samples, giving an average of roughly 3.5 million total reads per sample. After sorted cells were lysed in RLT buffer, RNA was extracted with DNase-treated RNeasy Micro or Mini kits, with the choice depending on cell number. To prevent cross-contamination, every cell subset was processed on its own, while patient and healthy donor samples were processed together. TCRB sequences were amplified from cDNA with the immunoSEQ multiplex PCR, producing 87-bp fragments spanning the CDR3 region. The amplicons were sequenced using the Illumina HiSeq platform. The authors processed their data as follows. PCR bias was corrected computationally using synthetic template baselines, and reads within Hamming distance 2 were collapsed, with unmergeable singletons discarded. By aligning reads against IMGT, V, D and J genes, CDR3 length, and insertions or deletions at six rearrangement sites were assigned. Within each subset, clonotype counts were normalized to the number of sorted cells before true diversity and Gini coefficients were calculated with the tcR R package. Repertoire sharing was quantified using the overlap coefficient calculated on TCRB nucleotide sequences. Sourced from immuneACCESS, this table was stored by TCRdb with only in-frame sequences that have V and J called. A share of the clones is absent; for the studies checked, an unresolved V gene accounts for under half, and the remainder has no known explanation. From that table come the V and J calls and clone size; the DNA was used to work out D and trimming. The sample table lists approximately 50,000 clones, roughly 40% of them with a count of one. About 1.5% of the sample is held by the ten biggest clonotypes.

Here is what the overall study found, with its caveats: In all four CD4+ subsets, TCRB CDR3 length was moderately but significantly shorter in type 1 diabetes patients. Because cDNA rather than genomic DNA was sequenced, highly expressing activated cells could have been over-represented, although no difference in activation and CD3 levels was found between groups. At VDJ recombination sites, patients with type 1 diabetes made fewer insertions and deleted more nucleotides, a pattern implying thymic rearrangement abnormalities. PCR may preferentially amplify shorter templates, but because patient and control samples were amplified and corrected together, any resulting skew would affect both groups equally. Only small numbers of individuals were included in the HLA sub-analyses, which left unresolved whether HLA type had any influence on TCRB rearrangement. Naive, central memory and regulatory TCRB repertoires appeared more similar among patients than among healthy donors.

The junction shows trimming of 7 bases on V and 10 bases on J, and the gene matches do not reach 10 bases of it. The CDR1 and CDR2 encoded by the germline V gene are MNHNS and SASEGT. The cysteine opens and the phenylalanine closes a CDR3 of 13 amino acids. Just CDR3 DNA is preserved here, 39 bases in frame from base 1. This clone was detected only once. The antigen this receptor binds is unknown. Base qualities are missing; no much larger clone stands one base away. This receptor chain uses TRBV6-1 and TRBJ2-3, and TRBD2 aligns with 8 junction nucleotides. This TCR was recovered from a man aged 30 to 39 with type 1 diabetes. Sequenced input: Tregs from blood. What this sample's cell subset or site label stands for: regulatory CD4+ T cells. Here is the DNA: TGTGCCAGCACCTTCCCGGGACTAGAGGCGCAGTATTTT. It translates as CASTFPGLEAQYF.